The TCR beta chain under discussion was sequenced for a study of human T cells and chemical hapten exposure. This clonotype appeared many times. The target antigen is unknown. Unfractionated whole blood served as the source for total RNA extraction. Germline assignment: CDR1 SGHKS and CDR2 YYEKEE (reference sequence). Trimming removed 2 bases at V and 1 base at J, with 27 bases between. The CDR3 covers 20 residues. Study-wide results and caveats: TCRs at a frequency above 1 in 1000 stayed unchanged with DPC sensitization.

It was the library that attached unique molecular identifiers to individual cDNA molecules. Source study methods: Between 23,224 and 690,600 TCRs appeared in each sample, and the median stood at around 92,000. TCRdb re-called the reads through MiXCR, storing one row per CDR3 protein. The V and J calls were not made by the authors but by TCRdb's processing. The sample has about 120,000 distinct CDR3 sequences, about 7.7% seen once. The chain employs TRBV5-5 and TRBJ1-1; D unclear. The receptor was isolated from a human donor in good health. Some clones in this sample may be carry-over from other donors' samples. Sequenced sample: whole blood. CDR3 in DNA: TGTGCCAGCAGCTTACGTCGGCTAACTGCCGACGGGGAATCGAACACTGAAGCTTTCTTT. As protein: CASSLRRLTADGESNTEAFF. Full variable domain (rest looked up from reference TRBV5-5 and TRBJ1-1): DAGVTQSPTHLIKTRGQQVTLRCSPISGHKSVSWYQQVLGQGPQFIFQYYEKEERGRGNFPDRFSARQFPNYSSELNVNALLLGDSALYLCASSLRRLTADGESNTEAFFGQGTRLTVV.